One sample yielded the 11 T cell receptor beta chains listed below, sequenced in a study of a mutant IDH1 vaccine in newly diagnosed glioma. Specified time point: week 5, during vaccination. Every single dose of the vaccine, 300 ug of mutant IDH1 20-mer peptide, came with topical imiquimod. Antigen specificity for these receptors is unknown. This table comes from immunoSEQ multiplex PCR, and its TCRdb copy is limited to in-frame clones, with some not included. The sample includes tens of thousands of clones, around 78% of them seen just once. The material was PBMCs, obtained from a glioma patient whose treatment included an IDH1 peptide vaccine. The receptors were gathered from a man between 45 and 60 years old with glioma.

This clone was seen only once. The V gene is TRBV5-1, the J gene TRBJ1-4, with 7 nucleotides matching TRBD1. Germline V gives CDR1 SGHRS, CDR2 YFSETQ. This CDR3 spans 13 amino acids. V gave up 5 bases and J gave up 7 bases; unmatched junction bases: 5. The CDR3 spells CASSPGQTEKLFF. For the CDR3, the DNA is TGCGCCAGCAGTCCGGGACAGACTGAAAAACTGTTTTTT.

This clone was seen a handful of times. This chain links TRBV13 with TRBJ2-1; no clear D. The germline gives CDR1 PRHDT, CDR2 FYEKMQ (reference sequence). The CDR3 sequence is 13 residues long. V was trimmed by 2 bases and J by 4 bases, leaving 6 bases between them. The chain's CDR3 is CASSLQGYNEQFF. The CDR3 DNA follows: TGTGCCAGCAGCTTACAAGGATACAATGAGCAGTTCTTC. Together with reference TRBV13 and TRBJ2-1, the CDR3 gives the full variable domain: AAGVIQSPRHLIKEKRETATLKCYPIPRHDTVYWYQQGPGQDPQFLISFYEKMQSDKGSIPDRFSAQQFSDYHSELNMSSLELGDSALYFCASSLQGYNEQFFGPGTRLTVL.

The J gene is TRBJ2-7, the V gene TRBV5-4; D may be TRBD2 (5 bases). With 2 bases removed from V and 5 bases from J, the gap between germline ends came to 11 bases. The CDR3 loop spans 13 amino acids. Germline-derived CDR1 and CDR2 are SGHNT and YYREEE (reference sequence). The CDR3 nucleotides are TGTGCCAGCAGCTTTAATGAAGCGGACGAGCAGTACTTC. Protein: CASSFNEADEQYF.

The V gene is TRBV30, the J gene TRBJ2-3, with D uncertain. CDR1 is GTSNPN and CDR2 is SVGIG in the germline V gene (reference sequence). V was trimmed by 3 bases and J by 2 bases, leaving 12 bases between them. This CDR3 is built from 14 residues. The CDR3 protein is CAWSTPALTDTQYF. The CDR3 nucleotides are TGTGCCTGGAGCACCCCCGCCCTCACAGATACGCAGTATTTT.

Here the CDR3 DNA reads TGCGCCAGCAGCTCAACCGGGTCAAAAAGGGATGAGCAGTTCTTC. This translates into CASSSTGSKRDEQFF. This chain uses TRBV5-1 with TRBJ2-1; unclear D gene. The CDR3 runs 15 residues. Germline V CDR1 and CDR2: SGHRS, YFSETQ. The germline V and J ends were trimmed by 3 bases and 8 bases, with 18 bases remaining between them.

The chain couples TRBV4-1 to TRBJ1-2; no clear D gene. Germline V gene sequence: CDR1 MGHRA, CDR2 YSYEKL. V lost 3 bases and J 0 bases, leaving 14 bases between the germline ends. The CDR3 extends over 16 amino acids. Here the CDR3 DNA reads TGCGCCAGCAGCCAGTCCACGGGCGGCCCTAACTATGGCTACACCTTC. Translating gives CASSQSTGGPNYGYTF.

The chain joins TRBV29-1 to TRBJ2-7; D is possibly TRBD2 (5 bases). Germline lookup yields CDR1 SQVTM and CDR2 ANQGSEA. Trimming stripped 7 bases from V and 0 bases from J, with 10 bases between. The CDR3 consists of 12 residues. The CDR3 DNA sequence: TGCAGCGGAGGACTGAGCTCCTACGAGCAGTACTTC. Protein product: CSGGLSSYEQYF.

The chain employs TRBV6-6 and TRBJ2-7; weak D call: TRBD1 (6 bases). There are 14 residues in the CDR3. Trimming removed 8 bases at V and 2 bases at J, with 16 bases between. CDR1 and CDR2 from the germline V gene are MNHNY and SVGAGI (reference sequence). CDR3 sequence: CASGERGQAYEQYF. The CDR3 DNA sequence: TGTGCCAGCGGAGAACGGGGACAAGCCTACGAGCAGTACTTC.

This clone was found a few times. This rearrangement joins TRBV6-1 to TRBJ2-7; a weak D match, TRBD1 (6 bases). The germline CDR1 and CDR2 sequences are MNHNS and SASEGT. Trimming cost V 7 bases and J 4 bases, with 8 bases left between them. CDR3 length equals 11 residues. The CDR3 loop reads CASIQGYEQYF. The CDR3 DNA follows: TGTGCCAGCATACAGGGTTACGAGCAGTACTTC.

This clone was found once. This sequence joins TRBV5-5 and TRBJ1-1; possibly TRBD1 for D (6 bases). The CDR3 contains 14 residues. Trimming took off 0 bases at V and 7 bases at J, with 13 bases between the two ends. Germline CDR1 is SGHKS and CDR2 is YYEKEE (reference sequence). CDR3 loop: CASSLGRGASEAFF. The CDR3 coding sequence is TGTGCCAGCAGCTTGGGCAGGGGCGCCAGTGAAGCTTTCTTT.

V gene TRBV11-3 combines with J gene TRBJ2-2, with D tentatively TRBD1 or TRBD2 (5 bases each). The CDR3 totals 14 residues. The V gene's germline CDR1 is SGHNT and CDR2 YENEEA. V was shortened by 5 bases and J by 6 bases, with 13 bases between the two germline ends. The CDR3 DNA follows: TGTGCCAGCAGCCGTATAGAGGGGCCCGGGGAGCTGTTTTTT. Translated: CASSRIEGPGELFF. The entire variable domain, with the rest obtained from reference TRBV11-3 and TRBJ2-2, is as follows: EAGVVQSPRYKIIEKKQPVAFWCNPISGHNTLYWYLQNLGQGPELLIRYENEEAVDDSQLPKDRFSAERLKGVDSTLKIQPAELGDSAVYLCASSRIEGPGELFFGEGSRLTVL.